This T cell receptor (beta chain) was retrieved from a study of T cell repertoires in cytomegalovirus infection. CDR1 is LGHNT, CDR2 FRNRAP, per germline. V dropped 2 bases and J dropped 5 bases, with 9 bases sitting between them. The CDR3 loop spans 13 amino acids. TCRdb independently ran MiXCR on the reads; one entry per CDR3 protein. The sample lists about 360,000 distinct CDR3 sequences; about a sixth were seen once. This clonotype has more than one count but fewer than ten. The receptor's source is a human donor in good health (CMV status not recorded). Some clones in this sample may be carry-over from other donors' samples. The chain has TRBV12-5 and TRBJ1-1, with D perhaps matching TRBD1 (6 bases). Sequenced sample: PBMCs. The CDR3 DNA reads TGTGCTAGTGGTTTGTCACAGGGTACTGAAGCTTTCTTT. Protein product: CASGLSQGTEAFF.